This T cell receptor beta chain was identified during a study of a mutant IDH1 vaccine in newly diagnosed glioma. Study details: Patients came in for eight vaccinations, in weeks 1, 3, 5, 7, 11, 15, 19 and 23. Treated patients had a mean age of 40.4 years and a sex split that was roughly 62% male and roughly 40% female. Before enrollment, patients got radiotherapy alone, temozolomide alone, or mostly the combination. General study points: The vaccine induced immune responses, and these occurred in about 95% of patients.

Here immunoSEQ multiplex PCR was the method, and the copy in TCRdb shows in-frame clones only, minus some. The sample contains roughly 40,000 clones, approximately 90% of which appear only once. This clone was counted between two and nine times. Its specificity is unknown. The time point is: week 5, during vaccination. In the vaccine, a single dose held 300 ug of the mutant IDH1 20-mer peptide, along with topical imiquimod. CDR1 and CDR2 (germline): SGDLS, YYNGEE. This CDR3 has 15 residues. The V and J ends lost 3 bases and 6 bases respectively, with 19 bases between them. This clonotype was obtained from a man aged 45 to 65 with glioma. The rearrangement links TRBV9 to TRBJ2-7, with a weak D call TRBD2 (5 bases). Sequenced here: PBMCs, sampled from a glioma patient whose treatment included an IDH1 peptide vaccine. The CDR3 nucleotides are TGTGCCAGCAGCGCAGAGGCAGGCACGAGCGGCGAGCAGTACTTC. Its translation is CASSAEAGTSGEQYF. The complete variable domain, with remaining parts taken from reference TRBV9 and TRBJ2-7, reads DSGVTQTPKHLITATGQRVTLRCSPRSGDLSVYWYQQSLDQGLQFLIQYYNGEERAKGNILERFSAQQFPDLHSELNLSSLELGDSALYFCASSAEAGTSGEQYFGPGTRLTVT.